This record concerns one T cell receptor (beta chain) sequence. PCR amplification relied on 60 Vbeta primers (plus 13 Jbeta primers). Here immunoSEQ multiplex PCR was the method, and the copy in TCRdb shows in-frame clones only, minus some. The table shows about 110,000 clones, with 60% to 70% occurring only once. This record comes from a study of cytomegalovirus exposure and HLA in healthy donors. Overall study context: Of some 360 genotyped donors, roughly 86% clustered with self-reported Caucasian donors.

Germline V gives CDR1 SGHRS, CDR2 YFSETQ. This CDR3 is built from 15 residues. V lost 0 bases and J lost 7; bases outside the gene matches: 7. The V call is TRBV5-1, the J call TRBJ2-1, with 7 bases that match TRBD2. The material sequenced was PBMCs. The clonotype originates from a man aged 30 to 45 in good health and CMV-seropositive. The CDR3 bases are TGCGCCAGCAGCTTGGCCGGATCAGCGGGGAATGAGCAGTTCTTC. Amino acid sequence: CASSLAGSAGNEQFF.